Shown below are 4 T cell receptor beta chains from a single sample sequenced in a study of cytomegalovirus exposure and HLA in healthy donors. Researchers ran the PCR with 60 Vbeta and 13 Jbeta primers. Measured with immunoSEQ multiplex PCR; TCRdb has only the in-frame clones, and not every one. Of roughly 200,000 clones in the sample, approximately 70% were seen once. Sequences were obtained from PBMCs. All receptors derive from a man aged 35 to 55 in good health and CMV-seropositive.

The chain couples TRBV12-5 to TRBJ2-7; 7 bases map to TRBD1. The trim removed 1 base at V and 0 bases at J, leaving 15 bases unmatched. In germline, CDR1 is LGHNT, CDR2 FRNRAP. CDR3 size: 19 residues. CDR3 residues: CASGLARGGRQGPSYEQYF. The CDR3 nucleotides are TGTGCTAGTGGTTTGGCTCGCGGCGGACGACAGGGCCCCTCCTACGAGCAGTACTTC.

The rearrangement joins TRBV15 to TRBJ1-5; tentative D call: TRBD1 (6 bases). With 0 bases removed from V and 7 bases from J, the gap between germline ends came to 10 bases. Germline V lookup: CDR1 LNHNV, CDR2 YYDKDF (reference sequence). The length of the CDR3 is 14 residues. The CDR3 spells CATSRDTGKQPQHF. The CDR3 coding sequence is TGTGCCACCAGCAGAGATACAGGGAAACAGCCCCAGCATTTT.

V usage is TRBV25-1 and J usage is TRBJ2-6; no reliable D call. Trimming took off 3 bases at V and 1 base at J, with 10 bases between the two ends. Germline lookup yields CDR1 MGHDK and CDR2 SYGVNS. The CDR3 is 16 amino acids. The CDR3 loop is CASSEAGLSGANVLTF. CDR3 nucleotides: TGTGCCAGCAGTGAGGCAGGTCTATCTGGGGCCAACGTCCTGACTTTC.

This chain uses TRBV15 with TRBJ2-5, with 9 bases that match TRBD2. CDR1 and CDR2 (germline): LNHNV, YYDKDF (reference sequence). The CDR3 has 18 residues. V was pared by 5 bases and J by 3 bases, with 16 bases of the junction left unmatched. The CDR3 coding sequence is TGTGCCACCAGCCCTTGGGGACGGGCGGGGGGGCTTAAAGAGACCCAGTACTTC. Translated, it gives CATSPWGRAGGLKETQYF.